This T cell receptor (beta chain) was identified during a study of blood T cell repertoires in COVID-19. Study-level information: Samples of COVID-19 (acute and convalescent) were obtained from the United States, Italy and Spain. T cells, B-cell-depleted T cells, or PBMCs provided the cDNA or gDNA that served as material.

The V gene lost 2 bases and the J gene lost 7 bases, with 8 bases spanning the gap. Germline CDR1 LGHDT, CDR2 YNNKEL (reference sequence). This CDR3 region has 13 residues. A Seattle source enrolled patients during active infection and followed them longitudinally. Original analysis: The assay estimated nucleated cells by amplifying reference gene primers. The table came from immunoSEQ multiplex PCR; TCRdb's copy has only in-frame clones and leaves some out. Clone size and the V and J calls come from that table; the DNA yielded D and trimming. In the table there are around 150,000 clones, 80% to 95% of which are singletons.

The specimen was peripheral blood. The receptor was isolated from a man aged 25-45 years with COVID-19, enrolled during active disease. This chain links TRBV3-1 (or the pseudogene TRBV3-2) with TRBJ1-4; D is undetermined. CDR3 in amino acids: CASSQREVEKLFF. In nucleotides, the CDR3 is TGTGCCAGCAGCCAAAGGGAGGTTGAAAAACTGTTTTTT.